This TCR beta chain appears in the sequencing data of a study of OX40 agonist ivuxolimab in advanced cancers. Looking at the study overall: Dose-escalation patients were diagnosed with hepatocellular carcinoma, melanoma, renal cell cancer or head and neck cancer. Partial responses, seen in three patients, involved one hepatocellular carcinoma and two cutaneous melanomas.

The germline V and J ends were trimmed by 4 bases and 6 bases, with 9 bases remaining between them. The CDR3 has 12 amino acids. Looked up from germline, CDR1 is MNHEY and CDR2 is SVGAGI. Data came from immunoSEQ multiplex PCR; TCRdb stores just in-frame clones and leaves some out. Altogether about 36,000 clones are present, about 81% being singletons, with the ten largest covering 22%. For this clone: Its specificity is not known.

It was autoimmune disease history or systemic immunosuppression that excluded patients. Whole-study results and caveats: Undetermined was the antigen specificity of the expanded peripheral T cells.

The material was CD4+ or CD8+ T cells sorted from blood, obtained in a trial of the OX40 agonist ivuxolimab. V gene TRBV6-5 combines with J gene TRBJ1-2; D possibly corresponds to TRBD1 (6 bases). The sequence was collected from an adult with an advanced solid tumor such as melanoma, head and neck, liver or kidney cancer. The CDR3 DNA sequence: TGTGCCAGCAGTTCTCAGGGGCATGGCTACACCTTC. Translation: CASSSQGHGYTF.